The clone carrying this T cell receptor beta chain has more than one count but fewer than ten. Germline CDR1 reads SEHNR; CDR2 reads FQNEAQ (reference sequence). The V and J ends lost 5 bases and 2 bases respectively, with 6 bases between them. The CDR3 contains 12 residues. A single record per CDR3 protein comes from TCRdb applying MiXCR to the 5' RACE reads. The top ten hold about 0.91% of the sample, which has 400,000 to 550,000 distinct CDR3 sequences, roughly 21% seen once. These data come from a study of identical twins. The sample was also linked to a second study, of T cells expressing NK-cell markers. That study reports: CD8+ T cells in over five donors included dominant NKG2C+ clonotypes at roughly 1.0-7.5%. Four of the donors also had these clonotypes leading their CD3+CD56-NKG2C+ fraction.

The receptor's source is a woman aged 18-30 years in good health. The material sequenced was CD4+ T cells sorted from blood. This chain uses TRBV7-9 with TRBJ1-1; D ambiguous. DNA of the CDR3: TGTGCCAGCAGCGCACAAAACACTGAAGCTTTCTTT. Amino acids: CASSAQNTEAFF.